This TCR beta chain is drawn from a study of cytomegalovirus exposure and HLA in healthy donors (dated by TCRdb to 2016 to 2017). About the study as a whole: An earlier analysis of under 600 of the donors reported about 250 Gb of sequence data and approximately 110 million unique TCR beta sequences from about 200 million T cells. Among a few hundred genotyped donors of the cohort, an average of around 240,000 unique TCR beta nucleotide sequences were sequenced per donor, around 18% of them non-productive. A later genetic analysis took genome-wide SNP genotypes for about three fifths of the 666 donors and used that subset as a discovery cohort. A later analysis re-analyzed previously published TCR beta repertoires from roughly 690 donors and added high-resolution HLA genotyping to study TCR occurrence patterns. Every repertoire in the discovery cohort had been generated on one and the same sequencing platform. The study aimed to test whether cataloging public T cell receptors could reveal signatures of past pathogen exposure. Donor age, sex, ethnicity and CMV serostatus were compiled together with the repertoire data. Typing coverage differed by locus: A, B, C, DRB1 and DQB1 were typed in about 629-640 donors, DQA1 in about 560, DPA1 in approximately 600, and DPB1 in 450 to 490. HLA typing included class I and class II loci at four-digit resolution. To predict cytomegalovirus infection status, the study brought together high-throughput TCR immunosequencing, statistical association of individual TCRs with disease status, and machine learning. An early release covering 550 to 700 HLA-typed donors comprised approximately 300 gigabases of sequencing data and 85 million to 100 million unique TCR sequences. Of the 300 to 450 genotyped donors, 81% were placed in the genetic ancestry cluster associated with self-reported Caucasian donors. Four or five DR-DQ haplotypes were handled as single units for association and clustering, since linkage in the cohort was strong. An earlier analysis of approximately 630 of the donors applied high-throughput TCR beta sequencing to assess whether each TCR beta V gene segment acted as functional or pseudogenic. Rather than drawing on any new phenotypic data, the later analysis identified candidate immune exposures from TCR beta sequences and the way those sequences occurred across donors. Along with the approximately 650-subject first cohort, a separate validation cohort of over 90 different subjects was used. The study profiled the T cell repertoires of 666 subjects by immunosequencing and related them to cytomegalovirus serostatus.

Concerning this clone itself: The clone's antigen remains unknown. Base qualities are missing; no much larger clone stands one base away.

The cohort consisted of 650 to 850 healthy bone marrow donors. All cohort members were sampled while nominally healthy, although unrecorded immune exposures were likely present. The donor tested CMV seronegative and was one of the 352 seronegative cohort members. A peripheral blood sample was collected from each donor, and TCR beta sequencing was performed on peripheral blood mononuclear cells. The Qiagen DNeasy Blood Extraction Kit was used to extract genomic DNA from the blood cell samples. Library preparation used the immunoSEQ multiplex PCR assay. A mixture of 60 forward primers for TCR Vbeta segments and 13 reverse primers for TCR Jbeta segments was used in the multiplex PCR. The CDR3 region of rearranged TCR beta genes was amplified from genomic DNA by a multiplex PCR assay. The amplified TCR beta libraries were sequenced on the Illumina HiSeq System as 87-base-pair reads. Turning to the authors' computational methods: A later analysis tallied 75 million to 95 million unique TCR beta chains across the 650 to 750 repertoires, and around 12 million of those chains were shared by two or more donors. Raw reads were error-corrected and collapsed into unique sequences by a nearest-neighbor algorithm in which closely related sequences were merged to remove PCR and sequencing errors. CDR3 sequences were aligned to IMGT reference sequences to assign V, D and J gene segments. For a sequence to be retained, at least a six-nucleotide match to both a V gene segment and a J gene segment was required. A rearrangement was called productive if the CDR3 had no stop codons and remained in frame with V and J, and every other rearrangement was called non-productive. Following IMGT convention, CDR3 was defined as the stretch from the second conserved V-encoded cysteine to the conserved J-encoded phenylalanine. The earlier analysis of about 500 of the donors excluded sequences that lacked an unambiguous match to a single V gene segment. In an earlier analysis of roughly 600 of the donors, a V segment was called functional when productive rearrangements were above 56.7%, and segregating when the standard deviation between donors exceeded 5%. To diagnose cytomegalovirus status from the catalog of TCR beta chain sequences, a statistical classification framework was built. In a later analysis, TCR nucleotide sequences were compared against IMGT/GENE-DB human TR gene sequences so that V and J genes could be assigned. Using the TCRdist pipeline, a later analysis assigned CDR3 sequences along with most-parsimonious VDJ recombination scenarios. In a later analysis, every TCR beta chain was defined by the combination of its CDR3 amino acid sequence and its V-gene family, and reads without a unique V-gene family were dropped. In a later analysis, around 600 highly shared, low-generation-probability nucleotide sequences were removed to address suspected cross-contamination and a sequencing artifact. For each public chain, a later analysis derived a clonal expansion index from normalized ranks of inferred template counts within each repertoire. In a later analysis, generation probabilities were computed using a VDJ recombination model fitted to out-of-frame rearrangements, and the results were checked against IGoR. Hypergeometric tests were used in a later analysis to score TCR-TCR, TCR-HLA and TCR-CMV co-occurrence, with a repertoire-size bias correction applied to the TCR pairs. In a later analysis, false discovery rates were estimated by permuting HLA or CMV assignments 20 times. In a later analysis, co-occurring TCRs were grouped using DBSCAN, with TCRdist sequence similarity added in when clustering inside HLA-allele-positive subsets. Repertoires with fewer than 30,000 or more than 120,000 public chains, plus five repertoires with anomalous nucleotide sharing, were excluded from co-occurrence clustering. TCRdb took over this immuneACCESS table, retaining in-frame rearrangements with V and J assigned. Such tables are incomplete; in checked studies, under half of the missing clones stem from an unresolved V gene, and the remainder is unexplained. The V and J calls and clone size are taken from that table; D and trimming were inferred from the DNA. Present in this sample are some 200,000 clones, about 81% of which were seen just once. The ten most abundant clones make up around 0.8% of the sample.

Study-wide findings and limitations: A later analysis associated 15,000 to 20,000 TCR beta sequences with specific HLA alleles at a false discovery rate of 0.05. The study listed 150 to 200 TCR beta chains as associated with cytomegalovirus. In vitro tests confirmed that three of the cytomegalovirus-associated TCR beta chains recognize cytomegalovirus antigens. HLA typing was unavailable for some donors at each locus, so association tests used only the typed subset. Most TCR sequences were observed very rarely across donors, whereas some public TCRs were present in many individuals. Compared with equally common non-associated chains, HLA-associated TCR beta chains in a later analysis were more clonally expanded and had lower generation probabilities. When HLA alleles, especially DR and DQ, strongly co-occurred, attributing TCR associations to individual alleles was difficult. Because counts were too low, roughly 17 rarely observed V segments, including chromosome 9 orphons, were left out of the earlier analysis of 587 of the donors. In a later analysis, several top co-occurrence clusters were reported to appear linked to parvovirus B19, influenza, CMV and Epstein-Barr virus. In this cohort, only TCR beta chains were sequenced, and detectable features were limited by the absence of alpha or paired-chain data. Sequencing depth was assumed to be roughly uniform across donors in the presence/absence analyses, though that assumption may not hold. A cluster of highly shared sequence variants was judged likely to represent a technical artifact of the sequencing pipeline. In both the original and validation cohorts, the classifier was reported to diagnose cytomegalovirus status with high specificity and sensitivity. In a later analysis, the rate of TCR association differed among HLA loci, with DRB1 alleles having the most associated TCRs and HLA-C alleles having the fewest. In a later genetic analysis, fewer N-insertions in productive TCRs were reported among donors in an Asian-associated ancestry cluster than the roughly 670-donor mean. Correlated functional status among segregating V segments might reflect linkage disequilibrium, but an unknown experimental factor could not be ruled out. Some IMGT-functional V segments, including TRBV6-2 and TRBV6-3, could not be distinguished by the 87-base-pair reads and were therefore excluded. A further reported finding was that TCR beta sequences accurately predicted the HLA-A and HLA-B alleles for most subjects in the first cohort. Broadly in line with IMGT annotations, most TCR beta V segments showed up in productive rearrangements about 87% or about 30% of the time in an earlier analysis of some 590 of the donors. Immune exposure information for the cohort was limited to CMV serostatus. According to a later analysis, most CMV-associated TCR beta chains appeared to be HLA-restricted, and the HLA associations seemed to be driven largely by CMV exposure. The authors suggested that the approach could potentially be generalized to other disease states and immunological phenotypes. V-gene and J-gene trimming of TCR beta chains was associated with a missense DCLRE1C variant in a later genetic analysis, and the association was replicated in an independent cohort.

Reading the germline V gene gives CDR1 SGHRS and CDR2 YFSETQ. V loses 1 base of germline sequence and J loses 5 bases, and the interval between the two ends is 6 bases. Including cysteine and phenylalanine, the CDR3 has 13 amino acids. Only CDR3 DNA is held: 39 bases, read in frame from base 1. The sample taken for sequencing was PBMCs. The rearrangement combines TRBV5-1 with TRBJ2-2, with TRBD2 as a weak D call on 5 bases. The TCR sequence derives from a young woman in good health and CMV-seronegative. The DNA sequence is given as TGCGCCAGCAGCTTGCTAGCTACCGGGGAGCTGTTTTTT. It codes for CASSLLATGELFF. The full variable domain, with segments outside the CDR3 supplied by the reference TRBV5-1 and TRBJ2-2 proteins, appears as KAGVTQTPRYLIKTRGQQVTLSCSPISGHRSVSWYQQTPGQGLQFLFEYFSETQRNKGNFPGRFSGRQFSNSRSEMNVSTLELGDSALYLCASSLLATGELFFGEGSRLTVL.